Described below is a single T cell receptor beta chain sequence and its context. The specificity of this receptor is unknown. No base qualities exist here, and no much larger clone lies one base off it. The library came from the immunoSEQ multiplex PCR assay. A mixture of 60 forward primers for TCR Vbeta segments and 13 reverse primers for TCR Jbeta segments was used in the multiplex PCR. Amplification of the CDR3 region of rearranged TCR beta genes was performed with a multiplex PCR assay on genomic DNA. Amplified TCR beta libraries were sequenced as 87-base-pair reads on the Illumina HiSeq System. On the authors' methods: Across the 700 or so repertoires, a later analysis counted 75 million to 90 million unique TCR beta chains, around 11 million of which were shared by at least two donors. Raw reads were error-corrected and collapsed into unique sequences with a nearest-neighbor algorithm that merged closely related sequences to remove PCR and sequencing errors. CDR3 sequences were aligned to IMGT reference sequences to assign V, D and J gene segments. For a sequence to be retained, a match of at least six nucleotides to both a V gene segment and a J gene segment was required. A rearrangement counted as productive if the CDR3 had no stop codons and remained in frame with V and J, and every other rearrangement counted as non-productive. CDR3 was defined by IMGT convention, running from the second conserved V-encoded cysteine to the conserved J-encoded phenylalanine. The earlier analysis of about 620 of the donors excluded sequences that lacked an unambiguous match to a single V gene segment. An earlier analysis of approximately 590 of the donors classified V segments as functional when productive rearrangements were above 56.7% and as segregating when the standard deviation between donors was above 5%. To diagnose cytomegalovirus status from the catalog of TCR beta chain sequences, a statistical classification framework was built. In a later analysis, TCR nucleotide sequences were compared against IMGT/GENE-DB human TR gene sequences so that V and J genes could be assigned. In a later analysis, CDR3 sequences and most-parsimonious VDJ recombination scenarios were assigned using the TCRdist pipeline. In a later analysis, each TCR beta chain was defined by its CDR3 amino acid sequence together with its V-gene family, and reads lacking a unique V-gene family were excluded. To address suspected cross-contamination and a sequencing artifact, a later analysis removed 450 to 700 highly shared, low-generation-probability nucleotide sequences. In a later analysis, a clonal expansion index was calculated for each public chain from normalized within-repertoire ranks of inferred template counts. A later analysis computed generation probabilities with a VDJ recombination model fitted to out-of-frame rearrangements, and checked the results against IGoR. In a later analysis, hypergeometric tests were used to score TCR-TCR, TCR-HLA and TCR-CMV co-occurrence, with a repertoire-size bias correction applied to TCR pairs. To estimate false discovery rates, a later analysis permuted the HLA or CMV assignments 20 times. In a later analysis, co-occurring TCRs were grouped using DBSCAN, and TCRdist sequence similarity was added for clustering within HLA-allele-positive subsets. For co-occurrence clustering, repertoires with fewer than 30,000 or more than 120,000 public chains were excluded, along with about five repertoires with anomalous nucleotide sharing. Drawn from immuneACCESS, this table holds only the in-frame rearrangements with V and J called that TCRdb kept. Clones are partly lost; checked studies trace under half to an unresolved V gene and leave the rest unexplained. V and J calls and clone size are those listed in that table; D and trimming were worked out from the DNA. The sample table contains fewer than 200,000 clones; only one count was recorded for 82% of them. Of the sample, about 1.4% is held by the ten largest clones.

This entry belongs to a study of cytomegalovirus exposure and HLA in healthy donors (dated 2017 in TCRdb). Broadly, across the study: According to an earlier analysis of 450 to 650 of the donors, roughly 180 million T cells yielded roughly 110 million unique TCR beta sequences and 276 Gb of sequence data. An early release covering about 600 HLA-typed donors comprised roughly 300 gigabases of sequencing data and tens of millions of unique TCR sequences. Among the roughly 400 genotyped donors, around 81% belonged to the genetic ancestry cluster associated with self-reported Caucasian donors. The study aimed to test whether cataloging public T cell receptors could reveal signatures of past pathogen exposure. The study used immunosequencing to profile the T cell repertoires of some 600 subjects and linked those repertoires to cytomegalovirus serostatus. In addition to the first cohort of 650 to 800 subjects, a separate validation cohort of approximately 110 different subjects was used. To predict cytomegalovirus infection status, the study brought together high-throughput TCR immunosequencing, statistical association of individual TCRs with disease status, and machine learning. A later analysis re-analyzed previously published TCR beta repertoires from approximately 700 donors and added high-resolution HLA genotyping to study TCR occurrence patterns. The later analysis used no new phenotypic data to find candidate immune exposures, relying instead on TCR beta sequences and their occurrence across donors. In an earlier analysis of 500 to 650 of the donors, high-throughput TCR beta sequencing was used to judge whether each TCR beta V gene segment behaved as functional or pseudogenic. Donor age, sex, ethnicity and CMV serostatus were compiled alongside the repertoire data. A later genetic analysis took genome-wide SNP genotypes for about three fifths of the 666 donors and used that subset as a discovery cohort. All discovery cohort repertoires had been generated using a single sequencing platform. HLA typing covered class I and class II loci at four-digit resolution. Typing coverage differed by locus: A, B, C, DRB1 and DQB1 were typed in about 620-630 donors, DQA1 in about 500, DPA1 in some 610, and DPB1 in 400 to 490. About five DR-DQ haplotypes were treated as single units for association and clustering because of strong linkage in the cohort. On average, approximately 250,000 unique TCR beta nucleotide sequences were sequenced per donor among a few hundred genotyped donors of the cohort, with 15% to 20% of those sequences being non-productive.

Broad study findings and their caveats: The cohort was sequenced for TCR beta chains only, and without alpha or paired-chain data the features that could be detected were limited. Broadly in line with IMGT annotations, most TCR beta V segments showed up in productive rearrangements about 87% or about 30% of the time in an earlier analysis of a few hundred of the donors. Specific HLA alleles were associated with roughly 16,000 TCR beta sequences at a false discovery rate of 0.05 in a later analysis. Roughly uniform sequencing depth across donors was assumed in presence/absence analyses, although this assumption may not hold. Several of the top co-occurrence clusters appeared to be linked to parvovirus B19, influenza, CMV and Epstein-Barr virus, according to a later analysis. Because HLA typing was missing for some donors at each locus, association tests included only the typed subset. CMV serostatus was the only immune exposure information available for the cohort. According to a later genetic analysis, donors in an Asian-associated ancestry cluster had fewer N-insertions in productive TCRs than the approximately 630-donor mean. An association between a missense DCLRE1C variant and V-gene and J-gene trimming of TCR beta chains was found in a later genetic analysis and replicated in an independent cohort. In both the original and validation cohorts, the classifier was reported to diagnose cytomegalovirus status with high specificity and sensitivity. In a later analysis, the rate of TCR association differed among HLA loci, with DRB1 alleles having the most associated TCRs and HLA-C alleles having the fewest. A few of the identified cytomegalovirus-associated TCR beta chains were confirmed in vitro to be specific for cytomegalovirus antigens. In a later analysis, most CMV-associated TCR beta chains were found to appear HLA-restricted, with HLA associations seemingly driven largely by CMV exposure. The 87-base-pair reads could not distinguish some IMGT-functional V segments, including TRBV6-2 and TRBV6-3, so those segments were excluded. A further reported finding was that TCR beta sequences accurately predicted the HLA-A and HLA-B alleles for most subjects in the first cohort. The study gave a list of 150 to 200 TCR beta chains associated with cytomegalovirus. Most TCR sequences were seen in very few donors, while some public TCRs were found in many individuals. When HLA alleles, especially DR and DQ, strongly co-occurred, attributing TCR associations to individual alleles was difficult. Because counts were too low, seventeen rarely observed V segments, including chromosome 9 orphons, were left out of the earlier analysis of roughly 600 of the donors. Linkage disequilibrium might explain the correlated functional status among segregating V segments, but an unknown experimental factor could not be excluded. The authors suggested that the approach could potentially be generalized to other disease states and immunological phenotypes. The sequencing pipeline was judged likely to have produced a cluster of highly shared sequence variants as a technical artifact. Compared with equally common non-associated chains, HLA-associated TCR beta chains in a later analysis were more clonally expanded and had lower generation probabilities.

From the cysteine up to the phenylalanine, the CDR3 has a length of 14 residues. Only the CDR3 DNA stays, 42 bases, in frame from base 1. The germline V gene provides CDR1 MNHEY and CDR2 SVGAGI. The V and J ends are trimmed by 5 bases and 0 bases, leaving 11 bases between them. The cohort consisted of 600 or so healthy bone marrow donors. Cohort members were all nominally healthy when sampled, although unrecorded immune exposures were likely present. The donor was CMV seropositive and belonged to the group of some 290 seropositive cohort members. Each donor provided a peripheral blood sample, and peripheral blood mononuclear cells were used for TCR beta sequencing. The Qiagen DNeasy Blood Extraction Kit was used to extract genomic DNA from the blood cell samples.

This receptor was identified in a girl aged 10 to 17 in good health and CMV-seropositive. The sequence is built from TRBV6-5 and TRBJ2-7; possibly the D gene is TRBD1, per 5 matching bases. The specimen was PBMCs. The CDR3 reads CASSQRTSSYEQYF. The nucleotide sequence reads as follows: TGTGCCAGCAGTCAAAGGACATCCTCCTACGAGCAGTACTTC.